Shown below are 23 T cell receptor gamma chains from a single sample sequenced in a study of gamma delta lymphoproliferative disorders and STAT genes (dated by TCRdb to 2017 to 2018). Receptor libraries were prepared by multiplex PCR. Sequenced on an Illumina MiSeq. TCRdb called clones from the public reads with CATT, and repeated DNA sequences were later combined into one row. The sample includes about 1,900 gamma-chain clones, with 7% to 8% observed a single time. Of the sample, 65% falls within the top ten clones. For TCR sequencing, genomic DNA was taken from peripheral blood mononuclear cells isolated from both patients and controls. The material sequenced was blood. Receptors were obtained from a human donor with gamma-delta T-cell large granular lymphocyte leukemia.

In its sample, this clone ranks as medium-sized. The CDR3 is CACWIRHVEKLF. DNA of the CDR3: TGTGCCTGCTGGATTAGGCACGTCGAGAAACTCTTT. The chain links TRGV11 to TRGJ1 or TRGJ2. Here the J gene was assigned by germline matching of the DNA, as TCRdb has none. TRGV11 is an ORF, and what it does is uncertain. With 0 bases clipped from V and 11 bases from J, the junction kept 4 bases outside the gene matches. CDR3 length: 12 amino acids.

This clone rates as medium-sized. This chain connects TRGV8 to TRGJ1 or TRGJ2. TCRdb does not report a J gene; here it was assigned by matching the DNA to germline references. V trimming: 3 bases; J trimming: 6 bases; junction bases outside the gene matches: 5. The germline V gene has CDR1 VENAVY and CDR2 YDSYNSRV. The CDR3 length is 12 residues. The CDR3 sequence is CATWDGCYKKLF. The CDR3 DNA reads TGTGCCACCTGGGATGGTTGTTATAAGAAACTCTTT.

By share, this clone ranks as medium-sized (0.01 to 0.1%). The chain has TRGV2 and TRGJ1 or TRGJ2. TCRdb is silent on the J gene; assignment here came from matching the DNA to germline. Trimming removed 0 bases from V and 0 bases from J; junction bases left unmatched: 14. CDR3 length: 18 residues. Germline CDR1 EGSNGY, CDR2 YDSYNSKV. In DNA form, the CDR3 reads TGTGCCACCTGGGACGGGCCCGGAGCGAACTCGAATTATTATAAGAAACTCTTT. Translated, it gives CATWDGPGANSNYYKKLF.

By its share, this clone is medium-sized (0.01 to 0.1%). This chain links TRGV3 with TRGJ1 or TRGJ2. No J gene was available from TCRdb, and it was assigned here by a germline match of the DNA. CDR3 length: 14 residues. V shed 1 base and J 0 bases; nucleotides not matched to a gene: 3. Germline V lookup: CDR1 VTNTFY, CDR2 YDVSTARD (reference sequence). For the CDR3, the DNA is TGTGCCACCTGGGACAGCTGGAATTATTATAAGAAACTCTTT. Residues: CATWDSWNYYKKLF.

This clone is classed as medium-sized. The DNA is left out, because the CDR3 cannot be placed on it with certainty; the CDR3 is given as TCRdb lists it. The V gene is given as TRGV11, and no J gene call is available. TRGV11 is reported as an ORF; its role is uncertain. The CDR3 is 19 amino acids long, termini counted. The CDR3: CTTVPAGLGTWPSGWFKIF.

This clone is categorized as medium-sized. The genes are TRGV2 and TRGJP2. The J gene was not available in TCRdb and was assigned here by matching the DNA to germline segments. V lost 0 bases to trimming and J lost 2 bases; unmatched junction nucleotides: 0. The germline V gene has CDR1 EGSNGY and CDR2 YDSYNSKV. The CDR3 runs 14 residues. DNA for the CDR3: TGTGCCACCTGGGACGGGAGTAGTGATTGGATCAAGACGTTT. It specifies CATWDGSSDWIKTF.

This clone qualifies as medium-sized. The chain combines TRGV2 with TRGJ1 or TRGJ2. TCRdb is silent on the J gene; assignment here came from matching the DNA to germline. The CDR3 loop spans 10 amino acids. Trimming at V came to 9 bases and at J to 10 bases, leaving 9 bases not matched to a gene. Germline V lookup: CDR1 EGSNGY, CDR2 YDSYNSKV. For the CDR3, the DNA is TGTGCCACCAGATGGTGGAAGAAACTCTTT. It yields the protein CATRWWKKLF.

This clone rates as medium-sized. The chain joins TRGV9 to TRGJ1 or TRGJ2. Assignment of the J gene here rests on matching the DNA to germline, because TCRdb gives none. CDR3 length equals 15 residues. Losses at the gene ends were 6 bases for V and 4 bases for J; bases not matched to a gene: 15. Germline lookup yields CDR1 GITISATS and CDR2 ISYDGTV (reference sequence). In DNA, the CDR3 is TGTGCCTTGTGGAGAAGAGGGGGGAAATATTATAAGAAACTCTTT. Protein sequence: CALWRRGGKYYKKLF.

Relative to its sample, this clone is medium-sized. CDR3 sequence reads: CACWIRRWSDWIKTF. The CDR3 DNA reads TGTGCCTGCTGGATTAGGCGGTGGAGTGATTGGATCAAGACGTTT. J is TRGJP2 and V is TRGV11. TCRdb supplies no J gene; here it was assigned by aligning the nucleotide sequence to germline. TRGV11 is treated as an ORF (open reading frame) with a function not yet certain. The CDR3 is made up of 15 amino acids. After removal of 2 bases from V and 5 bases from J, the junction contained 5 bases not matched to a gene.

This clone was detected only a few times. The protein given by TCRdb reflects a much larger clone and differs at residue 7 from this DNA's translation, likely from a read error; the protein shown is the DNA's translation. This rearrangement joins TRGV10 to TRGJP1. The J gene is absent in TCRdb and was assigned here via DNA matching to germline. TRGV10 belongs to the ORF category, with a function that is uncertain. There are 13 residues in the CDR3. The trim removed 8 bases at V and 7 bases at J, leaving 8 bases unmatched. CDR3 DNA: TGTGCTGCGTGGGATGACAATGGTTGGTTCAAGATATTT. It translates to CAAWDDNGWFKIF.

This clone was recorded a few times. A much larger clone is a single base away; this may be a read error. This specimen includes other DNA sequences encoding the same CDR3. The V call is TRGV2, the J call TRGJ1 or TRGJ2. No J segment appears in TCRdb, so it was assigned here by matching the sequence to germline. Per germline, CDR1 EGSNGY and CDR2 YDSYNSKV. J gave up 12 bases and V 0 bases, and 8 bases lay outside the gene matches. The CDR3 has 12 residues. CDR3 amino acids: CATWDGVLGKLF. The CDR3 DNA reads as TGTGCCACCTGGGACGGGGTACTTGGGAAACTCTTT.

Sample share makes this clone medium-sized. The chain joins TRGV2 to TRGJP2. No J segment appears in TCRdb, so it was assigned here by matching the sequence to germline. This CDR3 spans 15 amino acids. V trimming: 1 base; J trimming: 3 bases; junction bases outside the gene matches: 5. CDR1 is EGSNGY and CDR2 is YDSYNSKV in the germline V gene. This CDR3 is CATWDGKGSDWIKTF. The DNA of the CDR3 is TGTGCCACCTGGGACGGTAAGGGTAGTGATTGGATCAAGACGTTT.

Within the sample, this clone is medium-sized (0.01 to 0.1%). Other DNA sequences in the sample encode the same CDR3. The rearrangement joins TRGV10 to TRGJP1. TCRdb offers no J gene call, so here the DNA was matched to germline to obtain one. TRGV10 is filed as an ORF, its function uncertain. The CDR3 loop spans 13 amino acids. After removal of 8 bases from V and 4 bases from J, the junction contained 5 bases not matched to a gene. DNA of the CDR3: TGTGCTGCGTGGGGGCTCACTGGTTGGTTCAAGATATTT. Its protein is CAAWGLTGWFKIF.

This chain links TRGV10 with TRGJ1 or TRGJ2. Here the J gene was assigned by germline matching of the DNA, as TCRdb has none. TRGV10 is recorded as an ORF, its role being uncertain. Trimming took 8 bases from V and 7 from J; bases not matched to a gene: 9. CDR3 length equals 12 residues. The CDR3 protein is CAAWDQLYKKLF. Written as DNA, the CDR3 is TGTGCTGCGTGGGATCAATTATATAAGAAACTCTTT.

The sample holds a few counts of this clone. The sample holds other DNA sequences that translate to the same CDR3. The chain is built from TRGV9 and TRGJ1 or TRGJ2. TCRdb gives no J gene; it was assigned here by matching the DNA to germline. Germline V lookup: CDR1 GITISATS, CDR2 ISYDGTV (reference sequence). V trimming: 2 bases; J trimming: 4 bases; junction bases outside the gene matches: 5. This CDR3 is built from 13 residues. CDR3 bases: TGTGCCTTGTGGGAGGGGTTATATTATAAGAAACTCTTT. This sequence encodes CALWEGLYYKKLF.

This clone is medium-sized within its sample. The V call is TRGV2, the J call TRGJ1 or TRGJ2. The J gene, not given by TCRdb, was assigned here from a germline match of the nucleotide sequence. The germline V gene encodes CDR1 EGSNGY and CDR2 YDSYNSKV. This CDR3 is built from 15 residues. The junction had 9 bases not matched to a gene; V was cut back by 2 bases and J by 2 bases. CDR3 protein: CATWDENEDYYKKLF. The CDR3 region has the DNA TGTGCCACCTGGGACGAAAACGAGGATTATTATAAGAAACTCTTT.

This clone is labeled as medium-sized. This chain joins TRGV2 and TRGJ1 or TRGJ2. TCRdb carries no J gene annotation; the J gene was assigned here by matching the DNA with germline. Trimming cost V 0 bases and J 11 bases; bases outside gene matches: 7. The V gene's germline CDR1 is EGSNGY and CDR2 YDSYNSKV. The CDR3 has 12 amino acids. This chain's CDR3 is CATWDGRREKLF. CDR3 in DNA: TGTGCCACCTGGGACGGGCGACGGGAGAAACTCTTT.

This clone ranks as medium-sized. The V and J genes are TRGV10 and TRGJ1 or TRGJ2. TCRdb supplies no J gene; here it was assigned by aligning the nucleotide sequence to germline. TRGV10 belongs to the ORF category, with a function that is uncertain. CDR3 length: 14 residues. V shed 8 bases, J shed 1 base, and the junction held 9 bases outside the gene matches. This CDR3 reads CAAWDYPNYYKKLF. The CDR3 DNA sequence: TGTGCTGCGTGGGACTATCCTAATTATTATAAGAAACTCTTT.

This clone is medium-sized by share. The CDR3 DNA is TGTGCCACCTGGGACAGGTCGGAGGAACTCTTT. It encodes CATWDRSEELF. For the V gene the call is TRGV3; the J gene has no call. CDR1 VTNTFY and CDR2 YDVSTARD come from the germline V gene (reference sequence). The length of the CDR3 is 11 residues.

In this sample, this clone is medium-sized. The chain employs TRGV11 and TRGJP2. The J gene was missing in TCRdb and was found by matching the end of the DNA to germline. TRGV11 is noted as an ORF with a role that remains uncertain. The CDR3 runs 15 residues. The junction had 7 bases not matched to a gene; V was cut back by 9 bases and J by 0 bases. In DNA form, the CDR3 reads TGTGCCTGCTGGGTGGGGGATAGTAGTGATTGGATCAAGACGTTT. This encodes CACWVGDSSDWIKTF.

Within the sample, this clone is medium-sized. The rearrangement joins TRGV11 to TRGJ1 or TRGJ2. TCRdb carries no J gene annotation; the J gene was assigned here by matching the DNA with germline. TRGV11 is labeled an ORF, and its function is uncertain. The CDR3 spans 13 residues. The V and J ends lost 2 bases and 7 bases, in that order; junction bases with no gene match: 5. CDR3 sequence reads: CACWIRLRYKKLF. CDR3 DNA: TGTGCCTGCTGGATTAGGCTAAGGTATAAGAAACTCTTT.

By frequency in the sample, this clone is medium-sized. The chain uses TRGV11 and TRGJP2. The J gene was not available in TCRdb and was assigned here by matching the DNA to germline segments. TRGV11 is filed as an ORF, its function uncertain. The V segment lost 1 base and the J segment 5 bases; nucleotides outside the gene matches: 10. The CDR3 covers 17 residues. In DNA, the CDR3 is TGTGCCTGCTGGATTAGGCATCAGATCCGAAGTGATTGGATCAAGACGTTT. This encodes CACWIRHQIRSDWIKTF.

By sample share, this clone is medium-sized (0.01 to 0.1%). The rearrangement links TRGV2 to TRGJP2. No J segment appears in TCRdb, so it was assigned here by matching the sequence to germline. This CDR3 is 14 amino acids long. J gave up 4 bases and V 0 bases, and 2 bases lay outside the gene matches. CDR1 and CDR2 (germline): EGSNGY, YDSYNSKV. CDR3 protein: CATWDGHSDWIKTF. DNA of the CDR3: TGTGCCACCTGGGACGGGCATAGTGATTGGATCAAGACGTTT.